This T cell receptor beta chain appears in the sequencing data of a study of blood T cells in healthy people across ages. Study conclusions and caveats: Roughly linear age-related decline in beta diversity appeared, significant by age around 40. PBMCs went unsorted, and a conclusive naive versus antigen-experienced comparison was therefore prevented. Naive T cell percentage showed a strong correlation with the diversity of TCR beta. Long-lived and aged donors differed, with more naive CD4+ cells and higher diversity in the long-lived.

J was trimmed by 0 bases and V by 10 bases; bases with no gene match: 6. The germline V gene has CDR1 MNHEY and CDR2 SVGAGI. The CDR3 runs 15 residues. Note on this clonotype: Its antigen remains unidentified.

It was with a sample-barcoded 5' primer and a J-beta primer mix that a second PCR of about 7 to 12 cycles was run. TCRdb re-called the 5' RACE reads through MiXCR, storing one row per CDR3 protein. The sample holds about 1.4 million distinct CDR3 sequences, 59% seen once. This sequence was found in a man between 18 and 35 years old in good health. Source material: blood. The rearrangement joins TRBV6-5 to TRBJ1-6, with 7 bases that match TRBD1. The CDR3 sequence is CATQGVGSYNSPLHF. In DNA, the CDR3 is TGTGCCACCCAGGGGGTGGGCTCCTATAATTCACCCCTCCACTTT.